This TCR beta chain was sequenced during a study of high-grade serous ovarian cancer treatment subgroups. Study results and limitations: Repertoire analysis covered CDR3 alone, not CDR1 or CDR2.

The tumor samples were collected prior to definitive surgery or chemotherapy. As to this clone: What it binds is not known.

The CDR3 is made up of 12 amino acids. V lost 5 bases and J 5 bases, leaving 7 bases between the germline ends. Germline loops: CDR1 MDHEN, CDR2 SYDVKM. Sequencing was performed with immunoSEQ multiplex PCR; in TCRdb, only in-frame clones are kept and a portion is missing. The sample contains around 8,100 clones, about three quarters of which appear only once. V gene TRBV28 combines with J gene TRBJ1-5; a weak D match, TRBD1 (5 bases). This sequence originates from a human donor with high-grade serous ovarian cancer. Material: tumor tissue. DNA of the CDR3: TGTGCCAGCAGTCCGGGGCATCAGCCCCAGCATTTT. Its translation is CASSPGHQPQHF.